One and the same sample provided the 18 T cell receptor beta chains below, sequenced in a study of blood T cell repertoires in COVID-19. Some clones are missing from TCRdb's copy, which holds only in-frame ones; the method was immunoSEQ multiplex PCR. The sample lists some 41,000 clones; more than 70% were seen once. Sequencing used peripheral blood. The receptors stem from a woman aged 80 or older with active or convalescent COVID-19.

This chain links TRBV28 with TRBJ1-2, with D unclear. Germline loops: CDR1 MDHEN, CDR2 SYDVKM. The CDR3 runs 13 residues. V was trimmed by 10 bases and J by 2 bases, leaving 14 bases between them. In DNA, the CDR3 is TGTGCCACTCCATCTACAGCCAACTATGGCTACACCTTC. Protein: CATPSTANYGYTF.

CDR3 amino acids: CASTPARAGGALGTEAFF. CDR3 sequence (DNA): TGTGCCAGCACTCCCGCCCGGGCAGGGGGCGCTTTGGGCACTGAAGCTTTCTTT. The chain has TRBV28 and TRBJ1-1; TRBD1 matches 8 bases. V lost 7 bases and J lost 4; bases outside the gene matches: 20. The CDR3 totals 18 residues. Germline V gene data show CDR1 as MDHEN and CDR2 as SYDVKM.

The chain couples TRBV6-2 or TRBV6-3 to TRBJ1-2; weak D call: TRBD1 (6 bases). The CDR3 is 15 amino acids. Trimming shortened V by 5 bases and J by 4 bases, and 17 bases separated the two germline ends. In germline, CDR1 is MNHEY, CDR2 SVGEGT. The CDR3 DNA is TGTGCCAGCAGTGACCTGACAGGAGAAGGCTATGGCTACACCTTC. This gives the protein CASSDLTGEGYGYTF.

V usage is TRBV3-1 (or the pseudogene TRBV3-2) and J usage is TRBJ1-3; no clear D. Looked up from germline, CDR1 is LGHDT and CDR2 is YNNKEL (reference sequence). The CDR3 length is 17 residues. V was shortened by 1 base and J by 0 bases, with 13 bases between the two germline ends. The CDR3 sequence: CASSQGRRASSGNTIYF. CDR3 sequence (DNA): TGTGCCAGCAGCCAAGGTCGGAGAGCGAGCTCTGGAAACACCATATATTTT.

This chain connects TRBV19 to TRBJ2-2, with 12 nucleotides matching TRBD2. From germline, CDR1 is LNHDA and CDR2 SQIVND (reference sequence). The junction had 6 bases not matched to a gene; V was cut back by 5 bases and J by 2 bases. This CDR3 contains 17 residues. In DNA, the CDR3 is TGTGCCAGTAGTCCCGGACTAGCGGGAATAAACACCGGGGAGCTGTTTTTT. It specifies CASSPGLAGINTGELFF.

V gene TRBV18 combines with J gene TRBJ2-2; TRBD2 agrees at 8 bases. The trim removed 4 bases at V and 3 bases at J, leaving 10 bases unmatched. Germline V CDR1 and CDR2: KGHSH, LQKENI. This CDR3 contains 17 residues. Here the CDR3 DNA reads TGTGCCAGCTCACTGACTAGCGTTTCAGCGGACACCGGGGAGCTGTTTTTT. This gives the protein CASSLTSVSADTGELFF.

The sample holds one count of this clone. The V gene is TRBV3-1 (or the pseudogene TRBV3-2), the J gene TRBJ2-7; no clear D gene. The CDR3 length is 13 residues. CDR1 LGHDT and CDR2 YNNKEL come from the germline V gene (reference sequence). Trimming removed 0 bases at V and 5 bases at J, with 8 bases between. The CDR3 is CASSQDRVNEQYF. The CDR3 DNA follows: TGTGCCAGCAGCCAAGATCGGGTTAACGAGCAGTACTTC.

The rearrangement joins TRBV5-1 to TRBJ2-5; D may be TRBD1 (6 bases). The CDR3 is 15 amino acids. The V gene lost 1 base and the J gene lost 1 base, with 11 bases spanning the gap. From germline, CDR1 is SGHRS and CDR2 YFSETQ. In DNA form, the CDR3 reads TGCGCCAGCAGCTTGCTGACAGGCCCCCAAGAGACCCAGTACTTC. Its protein is CASSLLTGPQETQYF.

This clone occurred once. The chain is built from TRBV5-4 and TRBJ2-3, with TRBD2 matching over 7 bases. The germline V gene has CDR1 SGHNT and CDR2 YYREEE (reference sequence). There are 16 residues in the CDR3. J lost 1 base, V lost 3 bases, and 8 bases had no gene match. CDR3 protein: CASSSGGLEGTDTQYF. CDR3 sequence (DNA): TGTGCCAGCAGCTCAGGAGGACTAGAGGGCACAGATACGCAGTATTTT.

The rearrangement links TRBV11-2 to TRBJ1-3; 9 nucleotides line up with TRBD1. The CDR3 runs to 16 residues. CDR1 and CDR2 (germline): SGHAT, FQNNGV. The ends lost 3 bases at V and 5 bases at J; junction bases unmatched: 8. The CDR3 sequence is CASSFDGDRERNTIYF. The CDR3 region has the DNA TGTGCCAGCAGCTTCGATGGGGACAGGGAACGAAACACCATATATTTT.

This clone has more than one count but fewer than ten. The chain is built from TRBV28 and TRBJ2-7; a weak D match, TRBD2 (7 bases). Germline CDR1 is MDHEN and CDR2 is SYDVKM. V lost 6 bases to trimming and J lost 6 bases, with 18 bases between them. This CDR3 is built from 14 residues. The CDR3 protein is CASSRGGALSEQYF. In DNA, the CDR3 is TGTGCCAGCAGCAGGGGAGGGGCGCTTAGCGAGCAGTACTTC.

The V call is TRBV6-5, the J call TRBJ2-3; 10 nucleotides align to TRBD2. CDR3 length: 16 residues. Unmatched junction bases numbered 7, after V lost 0 bases and J lost 7 bases. Germline V gene lookup returns CDR1 MNHEY and CDR2 SVGAGI. CDR3 nucleotides: TGTGCCAGCAGTTACTCAAGCGGGAGGGCCGTGAATACGCAGTATTTT. Amino acids: CASSYSSGRAVNTQYF.

By sample fraction, this clone is medium-sized. V and J are TRBV7-9 and TRBJ1-1; possibly TRBD1 for D (5 bases). This CDR3 is 15 amino acids long. Trimming took 5 bases from V and 5 from J, leaving 18 bases between them. Germline V gives CDR1 SEHNR, CDR2 FQNEAQ (reference sequence). CDR3 coding DNA: TGTGCCAGCAGCCCAAGTTCTGGGGGGTCGACTGAAGCTTTCTTT. Translating it yields CASSPSSGGSTEAFF.

V usage is TRBV13 and J usage is TRBJ2-7; 7 nucleotides agree with TRBD2. Trimming at V came to 1 base and at J to 4 bases, leaving 7 bases not matched to a gene. The CDR3 has 15 amino acids. Germline CDR1 reads PRHDT; CDR2 reads FYEKMQ (reference sequence). The CDR3: CASSLAGGSGYEQYF. CDR3 sequence (DNA): TGTGCCAGCAGCTTAGCAGGCGGGAGTGGTTACGAGCAGTACTTC.

V usage is TRBV4-1 and J usage is TRBJ1-3; TRBD1 matches at 7 bases. Looked up from germline, CDR1 is MGHRA and CDR2 is YSYEKL. There are 15 residues in the CDR3. After removal of 2 bases from V and 3 bases from J, the junction contained 4 bases not matched to a gene. CDR3 residues: CASSQFSGGGNTIYF. The CDR3 DNA sequence: TGCGCCAGCAGCCAATTTTCAGGGGGTGGAAACACCATATATTTT.

The rearrangement joins TRBV11-3 to TRBJ2-7; 9 bases map to TRBD2. J lost 6 bases, V lost 5 bases, and 11 bases had no gene match. Germline V lookup: CDR1 SGHNT, CDR2 YENEEA. This CDR3 region has 15 residues. The CDR3 spells CASSLGGTSKAEQYF. Written as DNA, the CDR3 is TGTGCCAGCAGCCTAGGTGGGACTAGCAAGGCCGAGCAGTACTTC.

The rearrangement joins TRBV12-3 or TRBV12-4 to TRBJ2-3; D is uncertain. The germline V and J ends were trimmed by 6 bases and 0 bases, with 4 bases remaining between them. The CDR3 length is 12 residues. DNA of the CDR3: TGTGCCAGCAGCCGGAGCACAGATACGCAGTATTTT. This gives the protein CASSRSTDTQYF.

The rearrangement joins TRBV7-2 to TRBJ2-3, with TRBD1 matching over 10 bases. Germline V CDR1 and CDR2: SGHTA, FQGNSA. CDR3 length: 17 residues. With V trimmed by 4 bases and J by 4 bases, 11 bases remained unmatched. In nucleotides, the CDR3 is TGTGCCAGCAGCTCTCAACCCGGGACAGGGGTCCCAGATACGCAGTATTTT. Its protein is CASSSQPGTGVPDTQYF. Looking up the rest from reference TRBV7-2 and TRBJ2-3 gives the full variable domain: GAGVSQSPSNKVTEKGKDVELRCDPISGHTALYWYRQSLGQGLEFLIYFQGNSAPDKSGLPSDRFSAERTGGSVSTLTIQRTQQEDSAVYLCASSSQPGTGVPDTQYFGPGTRLTVL.